This T cell receptor beta chain was sequenced in a study of technical replicates of blood from several donors. Clones were read by immunoSEQ multiplex PCR, and TCRdb kept only the in-frame ones, dropping some. Among about 83,000 clones listed, 92% were seen once. Germline V CDR1 and CDR2: LNHNV, YYDKDF (reference sequence). Deletions cut 0 bases from V and 0 bases from J, with 15 bases between. The CDR3 length is 17 residues. The chain employs TRBV15 and TRBJ2-7, with unresolved D. This TCR came from a human donor in good health. Specimen: T cells isolated from PBMCs. The CDR3 reads CATSRDYRSASSYEQYF. The CDR3 coding sequence is TGTGCCACCAGCAGAGATTATCGGAGCGCGAGCTCCTACGAGCAGTACTTC.